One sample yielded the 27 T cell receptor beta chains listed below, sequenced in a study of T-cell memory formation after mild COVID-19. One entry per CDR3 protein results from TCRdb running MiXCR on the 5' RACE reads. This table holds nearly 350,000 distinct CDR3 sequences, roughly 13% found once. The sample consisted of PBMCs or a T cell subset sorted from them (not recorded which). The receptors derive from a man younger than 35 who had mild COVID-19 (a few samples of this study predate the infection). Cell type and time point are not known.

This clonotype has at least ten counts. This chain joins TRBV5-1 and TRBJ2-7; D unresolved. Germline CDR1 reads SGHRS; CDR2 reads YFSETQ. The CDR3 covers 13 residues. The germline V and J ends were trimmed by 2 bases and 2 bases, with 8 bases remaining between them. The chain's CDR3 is CASSFGPTYEQYF. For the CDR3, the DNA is TGCGCCAGCAGCTTCGGACCTACCTACGAGCAGTACTTC.

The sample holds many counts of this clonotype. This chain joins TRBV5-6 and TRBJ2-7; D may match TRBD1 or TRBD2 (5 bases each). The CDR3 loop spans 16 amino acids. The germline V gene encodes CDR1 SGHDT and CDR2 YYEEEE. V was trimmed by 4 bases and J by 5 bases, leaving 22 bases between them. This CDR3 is CASSGGRDRRINEQYF. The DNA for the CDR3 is TGTGCCAGCAGCGGCGGCCGGGACCGGCGAATCAACGAGCAGTACTTC.

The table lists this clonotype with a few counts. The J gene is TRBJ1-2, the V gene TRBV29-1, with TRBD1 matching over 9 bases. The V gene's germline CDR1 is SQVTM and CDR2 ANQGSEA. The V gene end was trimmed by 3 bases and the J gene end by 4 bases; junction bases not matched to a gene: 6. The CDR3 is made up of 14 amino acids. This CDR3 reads CSVEGIQGAYGYTF. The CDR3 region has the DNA TGCAGCGTTGAGGGGATACAGGGGGCCTATGGCTACACCTTC.

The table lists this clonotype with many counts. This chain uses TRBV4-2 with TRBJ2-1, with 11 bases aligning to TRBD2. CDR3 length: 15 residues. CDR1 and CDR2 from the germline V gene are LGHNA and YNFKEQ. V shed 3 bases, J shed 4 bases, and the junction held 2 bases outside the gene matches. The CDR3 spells CASSHSGGAYNEQFF. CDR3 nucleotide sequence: TGTGCCAGCAGCCATAGCGGGGGGGCTTACAATGAGCAGTTCTTC.

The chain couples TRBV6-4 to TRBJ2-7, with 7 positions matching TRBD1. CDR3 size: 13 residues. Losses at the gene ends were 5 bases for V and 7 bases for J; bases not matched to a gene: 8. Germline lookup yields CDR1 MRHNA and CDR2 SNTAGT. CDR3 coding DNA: TGTGCCAGCAGTACAGGGGTCAGGGGAGAGCAGTACGTC. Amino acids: CASSTGVRGEQYV.

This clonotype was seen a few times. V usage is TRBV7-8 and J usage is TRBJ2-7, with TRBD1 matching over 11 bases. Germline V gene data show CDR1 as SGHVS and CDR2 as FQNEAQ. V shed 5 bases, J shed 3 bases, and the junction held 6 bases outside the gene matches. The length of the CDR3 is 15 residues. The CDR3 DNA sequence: TGTGCCAGCAGCCTAGGGACAGGGGGGTTCTACGAGCAGTACTTC. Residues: CASSLGTGGFYEQYF.

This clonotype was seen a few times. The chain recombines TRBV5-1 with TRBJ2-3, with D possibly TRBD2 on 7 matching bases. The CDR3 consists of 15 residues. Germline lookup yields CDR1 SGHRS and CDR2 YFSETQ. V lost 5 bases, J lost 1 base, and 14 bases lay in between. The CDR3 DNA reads TGCGCCAGCAGTCTGGGGGGGCCTCGCACAGATACGCAGTATTTT. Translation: CASSLGGPRTDTQYF.

CDR3 DNA sequence: TGTGCCAGCAGCGTGGGGACAGGGCTCTCCGGGGAGCTGTTTTTT. Residues: CASSVGTGLSGELFF. V and J are TRBV9 and TRBJ2-2; 9 nucleotides agree with TRBD1. J was trimmed by 6 bases and V by 2 bases; bases with no gene match: 5. Germline-derived CDR1 and CDR2 are SGDLS and YYNGEE. CDR3 length: 15 amino acids.

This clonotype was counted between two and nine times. The CDR3 DNA reads TGCAGTGCTAGAGATAAGGGAGCCCAAGAGACCCAGTACTTC. It is translated as CSARDKGAQETQYF. The V and J genes are TRBV20-1 and TRBJ2-5, with a possible D match to TRBD2 (5 bases). Germline CDR1 is DFQATT and CDR2 is SNEGSKA (reference sequence). The V and J ends lost 0 bases and 1 base respectively, with 9 bases between them. This CDR3 comprises 14 residues.

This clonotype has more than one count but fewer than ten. The CDR3, as DNA: TGCGCCAGTAGGAGACAGGTCTTTGAAGATGGTGAAGCTTTCTTT. Its translation is CASRRQVFEDGEAFF. The gene calls are TRBV4-3 and TRBJ1-1, with D maybe TRBD1 (6 bases). This CDR3 is built from 15 residues. Germline values: CDR1 LGHNA, CDR2 YSLEER. Trimming left V 9 bases short and J 7 bases short, with 24 bases between.

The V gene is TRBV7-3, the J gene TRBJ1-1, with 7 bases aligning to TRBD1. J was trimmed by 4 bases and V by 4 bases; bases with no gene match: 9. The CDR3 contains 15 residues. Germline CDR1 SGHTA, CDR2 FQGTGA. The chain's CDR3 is CASSSSGTEITEAFF. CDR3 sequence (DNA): TGTGCCAGCAGCTCCTCCGGGACAGAAATCACTGAAGCTTTCTTT.

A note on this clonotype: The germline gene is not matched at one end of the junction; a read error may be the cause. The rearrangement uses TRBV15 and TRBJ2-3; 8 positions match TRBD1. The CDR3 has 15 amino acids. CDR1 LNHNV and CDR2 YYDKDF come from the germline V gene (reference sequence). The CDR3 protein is CATSLTRVGTGTQYF. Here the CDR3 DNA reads TGTGCCACCAGCCTGACTCGGGTAGGGACAGGTACGCAGTATTTT.

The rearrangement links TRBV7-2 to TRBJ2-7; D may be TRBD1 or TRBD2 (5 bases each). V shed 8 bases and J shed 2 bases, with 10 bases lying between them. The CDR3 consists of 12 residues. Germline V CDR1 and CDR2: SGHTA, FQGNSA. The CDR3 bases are TGTGCCAGCGGGGACGGGACCTACGAGCAGTACTTC. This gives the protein CASGDGTYEQYF. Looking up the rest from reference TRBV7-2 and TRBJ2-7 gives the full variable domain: GAGVSQSPSNKVTEKGKDVELRCDPISGHTALYWYRQSLGQGLEFLIYFQGNSAPDKSGLPSDRFSAERTGGSVSTLTIQRTQQEDSAVYLCASGDGTYEQYFGPGTRLTVT.

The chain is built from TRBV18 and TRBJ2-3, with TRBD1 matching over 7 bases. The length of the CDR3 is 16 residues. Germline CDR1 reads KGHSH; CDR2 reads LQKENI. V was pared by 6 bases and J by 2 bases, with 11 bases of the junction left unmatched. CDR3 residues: CASSHDRTGATDTQYF. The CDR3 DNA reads TGTGCCAGCTCCCACGATAGGACAGGAGCCACAGATACGCAGTATTTT.

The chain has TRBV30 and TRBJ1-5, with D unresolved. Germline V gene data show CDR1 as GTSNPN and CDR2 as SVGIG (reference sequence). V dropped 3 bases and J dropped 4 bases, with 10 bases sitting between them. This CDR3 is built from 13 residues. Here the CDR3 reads CAWSPAENQPQHF. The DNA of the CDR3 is TGTGCCTGGAGCCCGGCTGAGAATCAGCCCCAGCATTTT.

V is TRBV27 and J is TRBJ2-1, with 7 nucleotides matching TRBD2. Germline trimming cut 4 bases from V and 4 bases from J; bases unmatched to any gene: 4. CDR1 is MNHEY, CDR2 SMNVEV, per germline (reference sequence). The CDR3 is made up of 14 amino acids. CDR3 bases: TGTGCCAGCAGTTCAAGCGGGGTTTACAATGAGCAGTTCTTC. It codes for CASSSSGVYNEQFF.

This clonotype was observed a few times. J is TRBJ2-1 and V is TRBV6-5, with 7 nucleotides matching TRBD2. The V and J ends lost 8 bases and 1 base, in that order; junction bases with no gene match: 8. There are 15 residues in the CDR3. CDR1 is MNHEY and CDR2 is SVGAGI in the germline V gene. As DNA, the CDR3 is TGTGCCAGCCGGGACCGGGACTATTCCTACAATGAGCAGTTCTTC. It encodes CASRDRDYSYNEQFF.

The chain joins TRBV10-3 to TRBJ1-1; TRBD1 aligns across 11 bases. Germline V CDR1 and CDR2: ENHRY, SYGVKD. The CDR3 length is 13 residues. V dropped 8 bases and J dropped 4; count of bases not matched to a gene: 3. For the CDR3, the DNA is TGTGCCATCTCCGGGACAGGGGGCACTGAAGCTTTCTTT. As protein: CAISGTGGTEAFF.

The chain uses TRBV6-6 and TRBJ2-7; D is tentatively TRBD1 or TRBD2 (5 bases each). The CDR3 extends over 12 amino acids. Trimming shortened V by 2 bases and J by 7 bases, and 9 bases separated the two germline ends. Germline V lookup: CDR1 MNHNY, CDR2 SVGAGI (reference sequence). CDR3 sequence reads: CASSYGTGEQYV. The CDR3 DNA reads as TGTGCCAGCAGTTACGGGACCGGTGAGCAGTACGTC.

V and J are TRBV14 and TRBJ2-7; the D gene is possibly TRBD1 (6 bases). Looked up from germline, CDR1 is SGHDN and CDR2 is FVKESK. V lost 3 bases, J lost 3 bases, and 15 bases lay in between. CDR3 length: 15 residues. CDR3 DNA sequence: TGTGCCAGCAGCCAGAGCCGGGACACATTCTACGAGCAGTACGTC. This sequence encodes CASSQSRDTFYEQYV.

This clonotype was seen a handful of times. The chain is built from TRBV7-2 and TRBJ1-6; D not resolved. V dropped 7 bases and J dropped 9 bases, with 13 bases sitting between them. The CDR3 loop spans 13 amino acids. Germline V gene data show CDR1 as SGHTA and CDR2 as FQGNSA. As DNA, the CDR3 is TGTGCCAGCAACGAGCCCCCTGGTTCACCCCTCCACTTT. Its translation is CASNEPPGSPLHF.

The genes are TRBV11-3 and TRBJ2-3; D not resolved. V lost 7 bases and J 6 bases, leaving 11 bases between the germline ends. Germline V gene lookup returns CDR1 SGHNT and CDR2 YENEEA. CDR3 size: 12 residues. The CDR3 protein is CASKGRADTQYF. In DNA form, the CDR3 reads TGTGCCAGCAAGGGTCGAGCTGATACGCAGTATTTT.

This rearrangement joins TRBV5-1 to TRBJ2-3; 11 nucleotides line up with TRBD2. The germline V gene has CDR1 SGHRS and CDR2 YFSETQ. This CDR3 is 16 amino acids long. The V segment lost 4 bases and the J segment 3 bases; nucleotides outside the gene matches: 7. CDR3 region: CASSGPSGGPTDTQYF. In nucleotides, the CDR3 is TGCGCCAGCAGCGGCCCTAGCGGGGGGCCGACAGATACGCAGTATTTT.

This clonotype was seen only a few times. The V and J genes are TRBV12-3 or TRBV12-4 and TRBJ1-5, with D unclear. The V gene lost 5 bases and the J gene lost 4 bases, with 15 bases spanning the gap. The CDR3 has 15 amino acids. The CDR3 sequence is CASSPRFSGNQPQHF. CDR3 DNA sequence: TGTGCCAGCAGTCCCCGTTTTTCAGGTAATCAGCCCCAGCATTTT.

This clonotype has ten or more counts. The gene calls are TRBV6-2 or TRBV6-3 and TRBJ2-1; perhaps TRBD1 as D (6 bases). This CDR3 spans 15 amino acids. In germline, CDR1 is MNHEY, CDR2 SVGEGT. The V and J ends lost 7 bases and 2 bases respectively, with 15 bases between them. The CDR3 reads CASNPEGQTYNEQFF. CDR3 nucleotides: TGTGCCAGCAACCCCGAAGGACAGACCTACAATGAGCAGTTCTTC.

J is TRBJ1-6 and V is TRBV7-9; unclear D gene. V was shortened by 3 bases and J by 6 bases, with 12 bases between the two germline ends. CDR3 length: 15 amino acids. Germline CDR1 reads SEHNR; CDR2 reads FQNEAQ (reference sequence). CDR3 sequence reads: CASSLMTGLNSPLHF. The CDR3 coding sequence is TGTGCCAGCAGCTTGATGACGGGCCTTAATTCACCCCTCCACTTT.

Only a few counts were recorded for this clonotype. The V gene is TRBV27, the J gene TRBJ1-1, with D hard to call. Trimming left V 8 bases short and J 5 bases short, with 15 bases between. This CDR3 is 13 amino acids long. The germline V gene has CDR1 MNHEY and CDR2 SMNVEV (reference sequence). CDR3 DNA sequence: TGTGCCAGCTCCCTGAATATAAGGACTGAAGCTTTCTTT. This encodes CASSLNIRTEAFF.